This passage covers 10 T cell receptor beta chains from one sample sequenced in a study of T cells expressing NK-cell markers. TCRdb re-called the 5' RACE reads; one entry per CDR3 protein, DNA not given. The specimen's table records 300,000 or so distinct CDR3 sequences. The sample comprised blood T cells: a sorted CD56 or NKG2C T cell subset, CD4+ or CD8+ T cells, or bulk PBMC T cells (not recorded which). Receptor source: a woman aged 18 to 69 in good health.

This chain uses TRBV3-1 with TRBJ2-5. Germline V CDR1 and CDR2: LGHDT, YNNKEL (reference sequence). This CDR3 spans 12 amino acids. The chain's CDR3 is CASSQDLETQYF.

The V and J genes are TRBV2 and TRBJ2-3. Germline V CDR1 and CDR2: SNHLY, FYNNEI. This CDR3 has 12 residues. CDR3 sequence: CASSGVEYTQYF.

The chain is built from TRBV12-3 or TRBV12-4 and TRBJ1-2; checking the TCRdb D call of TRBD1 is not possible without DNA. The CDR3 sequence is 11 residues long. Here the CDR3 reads CASSLGTGYTF.

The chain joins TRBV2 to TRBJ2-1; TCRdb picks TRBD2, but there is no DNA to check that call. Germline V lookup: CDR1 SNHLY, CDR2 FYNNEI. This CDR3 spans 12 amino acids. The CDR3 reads CASSETSGGQFF.

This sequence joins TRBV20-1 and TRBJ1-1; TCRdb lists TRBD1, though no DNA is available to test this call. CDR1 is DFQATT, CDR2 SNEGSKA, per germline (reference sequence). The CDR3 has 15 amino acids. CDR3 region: CSAANRDRADTEAFF.

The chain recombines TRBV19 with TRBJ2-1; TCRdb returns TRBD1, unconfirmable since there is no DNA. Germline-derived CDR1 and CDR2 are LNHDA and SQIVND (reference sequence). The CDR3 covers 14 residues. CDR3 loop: CASRTAGSYNEQFF.

The CDR3 is CASSLLSGGSEKLFF. The chain joins TRBV7-2 to TRBJ1-4; TCRdb calls TRBD1, which cannot be checked without DNA. The germline gives CDR1 SGHTA, CDR2 FQGNSA. The CDR3 runs 15 residues.

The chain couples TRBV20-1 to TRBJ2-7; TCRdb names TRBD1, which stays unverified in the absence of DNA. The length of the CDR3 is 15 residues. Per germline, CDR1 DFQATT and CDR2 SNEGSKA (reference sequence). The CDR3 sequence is CSARVVGTGRNEQYF.

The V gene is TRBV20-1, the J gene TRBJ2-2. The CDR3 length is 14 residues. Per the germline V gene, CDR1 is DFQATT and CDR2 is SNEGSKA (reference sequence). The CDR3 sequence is CSASPASNTGELFF.

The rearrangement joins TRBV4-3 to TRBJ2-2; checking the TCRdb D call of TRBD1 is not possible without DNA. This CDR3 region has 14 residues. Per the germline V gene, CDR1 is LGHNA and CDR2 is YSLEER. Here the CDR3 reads CASSLETGPGELFF.